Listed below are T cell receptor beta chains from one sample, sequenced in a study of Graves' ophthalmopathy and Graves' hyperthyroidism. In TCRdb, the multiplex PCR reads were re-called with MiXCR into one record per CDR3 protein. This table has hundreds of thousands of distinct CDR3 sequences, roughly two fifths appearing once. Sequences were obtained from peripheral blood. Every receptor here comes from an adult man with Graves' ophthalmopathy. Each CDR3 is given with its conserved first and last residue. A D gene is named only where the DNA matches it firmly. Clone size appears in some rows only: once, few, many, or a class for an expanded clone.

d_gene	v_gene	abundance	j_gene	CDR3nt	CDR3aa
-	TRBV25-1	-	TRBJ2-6	TGTGCCGGCAGTGGCGAGTTTGGGGCCAACGTCCTGACTTTC	CAGSGEFGANVLTF
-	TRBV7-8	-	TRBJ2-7	TGTGCCAGCAGCTTAAGCTGGAGAAGTGGTCAGCCCTACGAGCAGTACTTC	CASSLSWRSGQPYEQYF
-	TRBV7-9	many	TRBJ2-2	TGTGCCAGCAGCCCCGGGGTAGGGAACGGGGAGCTGTTTTTT	CASSPGVGNGELFF
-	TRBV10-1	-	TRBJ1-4	-	CASSPGFFGEKLFF
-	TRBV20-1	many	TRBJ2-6	TGCAGTGCTAGAGTTGGGGCCAACGTCCTGACTTTC	CSARVGANVLTF
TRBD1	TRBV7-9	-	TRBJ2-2	TGTGCCAGCAGCCTAGGGACAGGGGGGGAGCTGTTTTTT	CASSLGTGGELFF
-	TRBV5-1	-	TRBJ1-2	TGCGCCAGCAGCTTGCAGAGGAACTATGGCTACACCTTC	CASSLQRNYGYTF
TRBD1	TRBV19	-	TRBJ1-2	TGTGCCAGTTCGAACTACTTAATTGGACAGGGAAAAATCTATGGCTACACCTTC	CASSNYLIGQGKIYGYTF
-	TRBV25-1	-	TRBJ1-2	TGTGCCTGGGACGGGCGATCGCCTAACTATGGCTACACCTTC	CAWDGRSPNYGYTF
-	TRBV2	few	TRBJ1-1	TGTGCCAGCCGCCCACAGGGCGGGGAGACTGAAGCTTTCTTT	CASRPQGGETEAFF
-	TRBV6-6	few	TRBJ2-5	TGTGCCAGCAGTCCCTCCGTAGGGCGAGAGACCCAGTACTTC	CASSPSVGRETQYF
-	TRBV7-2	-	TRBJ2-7	TGTGCCAGCAGCTTAGAAGGGGTAACTGGGTACGAGCAGTACTTC	CASSLEGVTGYEQYF
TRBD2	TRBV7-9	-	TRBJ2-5	TGTGCCAGCAGCTGGACTAGCGGGAGTCTCGGGGAGCTGAGGAAGACCCAGTACTTC	CASSWTSGSLGELRKTQYF
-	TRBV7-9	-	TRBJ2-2	TGTGCCAGCAGCTTGATACAGGGGGAGCTGTTTTTT	CASSLIQGELFF
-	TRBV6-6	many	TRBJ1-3	TGTGCCAGCAGTTACACGACAGGAGGAAACACCATATATTTT	CASSYTTGGNTIYF
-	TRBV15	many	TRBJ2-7	TGTGCCACCAGCAGATCTGGGATCGAGCAGTACTTC	CATSRSGIEQYF
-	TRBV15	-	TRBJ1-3	TGTGCCACCAGCAGAGGGGCAGGTGGAAACACCATATATTTT	CATSRGAGGNTIYF
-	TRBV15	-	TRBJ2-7	TGTGCCACCAGCATACAACAGGGACCCTTAAACGAGCAGTACTTC	CATSIQQGPLNEQYF
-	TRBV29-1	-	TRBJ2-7	TGCAGCGTTAACGGGACATCGATCTACAAGCAGTACTTC	CSVNGTSIYKQYF
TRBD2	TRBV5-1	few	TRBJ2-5	TGCGCCAGCAGCCCAGGCTATAGCGGGAGGGCCGGAGAGACCCAGTACTTC	CASSPGYSGRAGETQYF
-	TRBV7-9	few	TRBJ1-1	TGTGCCAGCAAACCAGGGGACACTGAAGCTTTCTTT	CASKPGDTEAFF
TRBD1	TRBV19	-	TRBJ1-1	TGTGCCAGTAGTATGGGGACAGTGAACACTGAAGCTTTCTTT	CASSMGTVNTEAFF
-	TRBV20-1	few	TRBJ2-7	TGCAGTGCTCACGAAACTAGCCACGAGCAGTACTTC	CSAHETSHEQYF
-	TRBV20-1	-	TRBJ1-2	TGCAGTGCTATCCGGGGAAGAGCTAACTATGGCTACACCTTC	CSAIRGRANYGYTF